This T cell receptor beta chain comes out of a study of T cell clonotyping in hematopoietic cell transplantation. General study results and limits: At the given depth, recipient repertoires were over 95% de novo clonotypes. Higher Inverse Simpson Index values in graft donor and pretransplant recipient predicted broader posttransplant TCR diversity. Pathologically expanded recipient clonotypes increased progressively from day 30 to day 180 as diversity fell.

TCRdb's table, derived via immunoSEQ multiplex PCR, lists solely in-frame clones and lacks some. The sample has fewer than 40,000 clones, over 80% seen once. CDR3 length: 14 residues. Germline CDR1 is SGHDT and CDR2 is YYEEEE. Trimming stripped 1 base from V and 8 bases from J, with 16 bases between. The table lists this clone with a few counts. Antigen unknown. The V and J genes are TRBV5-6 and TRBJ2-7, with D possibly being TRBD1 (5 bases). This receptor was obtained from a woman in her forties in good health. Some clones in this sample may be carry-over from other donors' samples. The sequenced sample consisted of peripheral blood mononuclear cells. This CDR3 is CASSLLAGRKKQYF. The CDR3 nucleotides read TGTGCCAGCAGCTTGTTGGCAGGGCGTAAAAAGCAGTACTTC.